This TCR beta chain appears in the sequencing data of a study of read filtering for tumor transcriptome and immune sequencing. V lost 7 bases to trimming and J lost 2 bases; unmatched junction nucleotides: 15. This CDR3 comprises 17 residues. CDR1 is MNHEY, CDR2 SVGAGI, per germline. Findings and caveats of the study: The sorted CD138-negative fraction was a mixed bone marrow immune population, not purified T cells. Roughly 80% of IR-seq clonotypes had one read, totaling around 4% of reads; RNA-seq: 74.6% and 44.6%. Without single-read clonotypes, shared clonotype proportions correlated more between IR-seq and RNA-seq.

The library was built from around 400 ng RNA with molecular barcoded adaptors for alpha/delta and beta/gamma chains. TCRdb recomputed calls from the reads with MiXCR, one row per CDR3 protein. The data hold 13,000 to 15,000 distinct CDR3 sequences, with roughly 20% observed a single time. This clonotype was found a few times. Its antigen is not identified. Every patient had bone marrow sampled while the disease was active. Sequenced material: a population of CD138-negative cells sorted from bone marrow. This rearrangement joins TRBV6-5 to TRBJ2-5, with 8 bases aligning to TRBD2. This receptor was taken from a donor at least 40 years old with multiple myeloma. CDR3 region: CASNVNGGGLTQETQYF. DNA for the CDR3: TGTGCCAGCAACGTTAACGGGGGGGGCCTCACACAAGAGACCCAGTACTTC.